The clone carrying this T cell receptor (beta chain) was found a few times. With 4 bases removed from V and 0 bases from J, the gap between germline ends came to 13 bases. This CDR3 region has 15 residues. The germline gives CDR1 SGHDT, CDR2 YYEEEE. With a J-beta primer mix and a sample-barcoded 5' primer, a second PCR ran about 7 to 12 cycles. Via MiXCR, TCRdb re-called the 5' RACE reads, giving one row per CDR3 protein. The data hold hundreds of thousands of distinct CDR3 sequences, with approximately 21% observed a single time. The data originate from a study of blood T cells in healthy people across ages.

The J gene is TRBJ2-5, the V gene TRBV5-6; D is perhaps TRBD1 or TRBD2 (6 bases each). The source of this sequence is an older man in good health. Sequencing was performed on blood. The CDR3 spells CASSRGELYQETQYF. The DNA for the CDR3 is TGTGCCAGCAGCAGGGGGGAACTGTACCAAGAGACCCAGTACTTC.